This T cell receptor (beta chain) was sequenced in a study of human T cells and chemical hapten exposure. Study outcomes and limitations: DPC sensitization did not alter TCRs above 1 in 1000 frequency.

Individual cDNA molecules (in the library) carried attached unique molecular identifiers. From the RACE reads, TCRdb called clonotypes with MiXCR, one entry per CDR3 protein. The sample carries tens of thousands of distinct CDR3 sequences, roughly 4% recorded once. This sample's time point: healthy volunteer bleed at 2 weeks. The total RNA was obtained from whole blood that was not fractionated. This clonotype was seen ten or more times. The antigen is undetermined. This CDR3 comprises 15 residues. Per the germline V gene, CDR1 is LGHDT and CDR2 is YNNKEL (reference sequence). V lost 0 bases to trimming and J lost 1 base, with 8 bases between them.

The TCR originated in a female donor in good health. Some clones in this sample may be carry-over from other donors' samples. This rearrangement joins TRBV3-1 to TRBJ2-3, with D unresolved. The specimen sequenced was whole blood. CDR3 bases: TGTGCCAGCAGCCAAGATAGTTACCGCACAGATACGCAGTATTTT. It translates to CASSQDSYRTDTQYF.